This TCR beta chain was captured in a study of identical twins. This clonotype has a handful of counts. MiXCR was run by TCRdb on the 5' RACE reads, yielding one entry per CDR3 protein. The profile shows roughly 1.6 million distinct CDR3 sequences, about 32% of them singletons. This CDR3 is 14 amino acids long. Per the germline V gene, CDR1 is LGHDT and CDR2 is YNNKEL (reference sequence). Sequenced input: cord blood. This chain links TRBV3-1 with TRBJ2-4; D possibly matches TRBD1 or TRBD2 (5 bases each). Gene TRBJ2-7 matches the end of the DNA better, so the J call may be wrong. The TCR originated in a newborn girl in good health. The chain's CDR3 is CASSQVSGGREQYF. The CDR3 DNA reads TGTGCCAGCAGCCAAGTTTCTGGGGGACGCGAGCAGTACTTC.